Reported below is one TCR beta chain. Its antigen remains unidentified. Patients underwent thyroid surgery, and none had received any treatment before it. Germline V gene data show CDR1 as SGHRS and CDR2 as YFSETQ. There are 12 residues in the CDR3. Trimming took 4 bases from V and 4 from J, leaving 8 bases between them. This entry belongs to a study of metastatic and nonmetastatic thyroid tumors. For the study at large: Where malignant and benign thyroid patients were concerned, repertoires were compared across blood and tumor or nodule tissue.

In the source study's methods: A classifier of distant metastasis in papillary thyroid cancer was built from CDR3 differences (across clinicopathological groups). Using MiXCR, TCRdb re-called clones from the PCR reads. The V and J calls and clone size are TCRdb's, not the authors'. Among about 4,000 clones listed, roughly a fifth were seen once. Study findings and constraints: Reported TCR beta diversity, measured in blood and tumor, was significantly higher for malignant thyroid tumors than for benign nodules.

The clonotype was recovered from a female donor with papillary thyroid cancer or a benign thyroid nodule (not recorded which). Some clones in this sample may be carry-over from other donors' samples. The chain links TRBV5-1 to TRBJ1-1, with a tentative D call TRBD1 (6 bases). What was sequenced was tumor tissue. Here the CDR3 DNA reads TGCGCCAGCAGCCCAGGGGTCACTGAAGCTTTCTTT. Translating it yields CASSPGVTEAFF.